The clone carrying this T cell receptor beta chain was seen once. What it recognizes is unknown. The sample belongs to a study of cytomegalovirus exposure and HLA in healthy donors. Study summary: Both the roughly 120 validation repertoires and the roughly 700 first-cohort repertoires used the same platform, as reported by a later analysis.

It was the approximately 120-subject validation cohort, separate from the approximately 700-subject first cohort, to which the donors belonged. TCRdb's table, derived via immunoSEQ multiplex PCR, lists solely in-frame clones and lacks some. The table lists some 240,000 clones, around 87% of them singletons, with 1.5% to 2.5% in the top ten. Study-level findings and limits: Around 160 TCR beta chains were listed as cytomegalovirus-associated. Reports indicated that the classifier achieved high specificity and sensitivity in diagnosing cytomegalovirus status.

J lost 6 bases, V lost 0 bases, and 11 bases had no gene match. Germline V CDR1 and CDR2: LGHNT, FRNRAP. This CDR3 has 18 residues. Sequenced sample: PBMCs. The V gene is TRBV12-5, the J gene TRBJ2-1; TRBD1 matches at 10 bases. The sequence derives from a woman aged 18-29 years in good health and CMV-seropositive. CDR3 nucleotide sequence: TGTGCTAGTGGTTTGGTACTTATGGGACAGGGGTCCCCCAATGAGCAGTTCTTC. This translates into CASGLVLMGQGSPNEQFF.